This T cell receptor (beta chain) was captured by sequencing in a study of blood T cell repertoires in COVID-19. This CDR3 contains 16 residues. Trimming removed 5 bases from V and 4 bases from J; junction bases left unmatched: 12. Germline CDR1 MNHEY, CDR2 SVGEGT. Original methodology: Using reference gene primer amplification, nucleated cell counts were estimated. Generated by immunoSEQ multiplex PCR, the TCRdb table keeps only in-frame clones and is missing some. That table furnishes V, J and clone size, whereas the DNA furnished D and trimming. This table has under 120,000 clones, 75% to 90% appearing once.

The rearrangement links TRBV6-2 or TRBV6-3 to TRBJ1-1, with 8 bases aligning to TRBD1. The sample consisted of peripheral blood. The sequence derives from a woman older than 75 with acute or convalescent COVID-19. This chain's CDR3 is CASSRTGREGSTEAFF. CDR3 bases: TGTGCCAGCAGTAGGACAGGGCGCGAAGGGAGCACTGAAGCTTTCTTT.